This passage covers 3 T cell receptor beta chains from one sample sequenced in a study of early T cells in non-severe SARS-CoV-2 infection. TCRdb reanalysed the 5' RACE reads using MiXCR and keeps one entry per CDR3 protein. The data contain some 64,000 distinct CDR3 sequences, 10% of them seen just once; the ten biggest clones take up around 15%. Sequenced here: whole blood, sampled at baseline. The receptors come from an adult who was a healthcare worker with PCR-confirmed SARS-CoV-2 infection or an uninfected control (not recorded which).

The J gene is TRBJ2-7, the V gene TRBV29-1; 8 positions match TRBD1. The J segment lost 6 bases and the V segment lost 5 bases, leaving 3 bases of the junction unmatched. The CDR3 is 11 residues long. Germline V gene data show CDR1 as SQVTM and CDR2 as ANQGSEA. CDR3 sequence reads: CSVSQGGEQYF. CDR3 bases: TGCAGCGTTTCACAGGGGGGCGAGCAGTACTTC.

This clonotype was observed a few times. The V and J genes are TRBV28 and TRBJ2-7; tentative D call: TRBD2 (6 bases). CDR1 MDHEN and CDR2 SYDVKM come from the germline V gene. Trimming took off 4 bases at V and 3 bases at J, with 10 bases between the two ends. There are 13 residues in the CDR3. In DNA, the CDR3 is TGTGCCAGCAGTTACCCGGGGGACTACGAGCAGTACTTC. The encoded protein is CASSYPGDYEQYF.

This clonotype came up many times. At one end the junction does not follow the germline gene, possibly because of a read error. The CDR3 coding sequence is TGCAGCGTACCAAGACTAGCCTACTATGAGCAGTTCTTC. Protein sequence: CSVPRLAYYEQFF. The chain recombines TRBV29-1 with TRBJ2-1; 7 nucleotides agree with TRBD2. The germline gives CDR1 SQVTM, CDR2 ANQGSEA. The CDR3 length is 13 residues.